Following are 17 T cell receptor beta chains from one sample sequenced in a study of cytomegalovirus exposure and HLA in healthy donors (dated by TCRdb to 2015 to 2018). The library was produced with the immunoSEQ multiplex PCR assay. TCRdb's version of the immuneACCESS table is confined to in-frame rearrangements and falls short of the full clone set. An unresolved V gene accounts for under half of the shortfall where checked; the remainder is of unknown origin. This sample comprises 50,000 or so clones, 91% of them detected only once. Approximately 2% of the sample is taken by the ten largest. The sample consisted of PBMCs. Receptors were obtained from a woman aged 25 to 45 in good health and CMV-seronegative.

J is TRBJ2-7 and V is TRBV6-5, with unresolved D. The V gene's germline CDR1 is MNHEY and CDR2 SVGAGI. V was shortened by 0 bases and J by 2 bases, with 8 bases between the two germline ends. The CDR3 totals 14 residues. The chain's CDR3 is CASSYSHGAYEQYF. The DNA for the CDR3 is TGTGCCAGCAGTTACTCGCACGGAGCCTACGAGCAGTACTTC.

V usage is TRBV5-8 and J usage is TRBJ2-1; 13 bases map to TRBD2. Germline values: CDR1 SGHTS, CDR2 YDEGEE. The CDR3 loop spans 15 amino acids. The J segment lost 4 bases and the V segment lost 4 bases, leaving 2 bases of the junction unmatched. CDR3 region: CASSLLAGGYNEQFF. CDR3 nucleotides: TGTGCCAGCAGCCTACTAGCGGGAGGGTACAATGAGCAGTTCTTC.

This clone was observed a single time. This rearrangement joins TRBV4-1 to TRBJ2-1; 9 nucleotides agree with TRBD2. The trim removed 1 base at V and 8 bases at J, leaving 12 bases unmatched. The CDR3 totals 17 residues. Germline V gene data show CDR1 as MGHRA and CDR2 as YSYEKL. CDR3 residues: CASSQVQLAGLGDEQFF. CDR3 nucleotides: TGCGCCAGCAGCCAAGTCCAACTAGCGGGCCTGGGGGATGAGCAGTTCTTC.

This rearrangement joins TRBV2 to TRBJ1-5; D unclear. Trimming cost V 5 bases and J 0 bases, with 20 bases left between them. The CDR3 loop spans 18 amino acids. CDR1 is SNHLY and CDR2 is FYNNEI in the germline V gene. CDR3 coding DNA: TGTGCCAGCAGTTTGAGGGCCTCTTCTCAGTATAGCAATCAGCCCCAGCATTTT. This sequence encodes CASSLRASSQYSNQPQHF.

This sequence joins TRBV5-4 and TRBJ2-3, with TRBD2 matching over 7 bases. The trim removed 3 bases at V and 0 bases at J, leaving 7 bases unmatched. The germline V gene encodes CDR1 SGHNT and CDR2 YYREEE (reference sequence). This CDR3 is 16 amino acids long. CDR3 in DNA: TGTGCCAGCAGCTCCAGACTAGCTTCTAGCACAGATACGCAGTATTTT. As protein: CASSSRLASSTDTQYF.

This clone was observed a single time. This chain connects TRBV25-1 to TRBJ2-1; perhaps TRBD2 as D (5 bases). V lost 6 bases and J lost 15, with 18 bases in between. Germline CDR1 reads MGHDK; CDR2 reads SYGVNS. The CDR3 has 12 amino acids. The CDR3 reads CASSVGLLARFF. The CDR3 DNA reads TGTGCCAGCAGCGTAGGACTGCTGGCGAGGTTCTTC. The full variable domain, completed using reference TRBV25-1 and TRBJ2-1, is EADIYQTPRYLVIGTGKKITLECSQTMGHDKMYWYQQDPGMELHLIHYSYGVNSTEKGDLSSESTVSRIRTEHFPLTLESARPSHTSQYLCASSVGLLARFFGPGTRLTVL.

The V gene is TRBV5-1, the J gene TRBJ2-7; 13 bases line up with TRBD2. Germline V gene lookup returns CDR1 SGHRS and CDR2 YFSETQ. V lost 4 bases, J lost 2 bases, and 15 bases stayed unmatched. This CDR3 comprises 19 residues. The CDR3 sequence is CASSPQTGTSGKSAYEQYF. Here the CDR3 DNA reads TGCGCCAGCAGCCCGCAGACCGGGACTAGCGGGAAATCAGCCTACGAGCAGTACTTC.

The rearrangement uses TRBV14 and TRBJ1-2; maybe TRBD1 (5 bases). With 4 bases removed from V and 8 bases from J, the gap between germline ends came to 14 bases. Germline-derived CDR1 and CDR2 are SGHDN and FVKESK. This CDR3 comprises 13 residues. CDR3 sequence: CASSPRQGGGYTF. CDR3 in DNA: TGTGCCAGCAGCCCTCGGCAGGGAGGGGGCTACACCTTC.

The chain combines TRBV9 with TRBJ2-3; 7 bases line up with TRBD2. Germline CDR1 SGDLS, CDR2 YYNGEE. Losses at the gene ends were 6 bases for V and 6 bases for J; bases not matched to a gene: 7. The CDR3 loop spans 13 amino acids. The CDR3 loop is CASKRDGADTQYF. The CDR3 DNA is TGTGCCAGCAAGCGGGATGGGGCTGATACGCAGTATTTT.

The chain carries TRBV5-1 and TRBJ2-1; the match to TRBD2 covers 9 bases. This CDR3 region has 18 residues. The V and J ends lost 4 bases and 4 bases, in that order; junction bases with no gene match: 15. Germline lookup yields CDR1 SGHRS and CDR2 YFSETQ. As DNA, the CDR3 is TGCGCCAGCAGCCCCCCTTTTCTAGCGGGGCCTATATACAATGAGCAGTTCTTC. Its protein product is CASSPPFLAGPIYNEQFF. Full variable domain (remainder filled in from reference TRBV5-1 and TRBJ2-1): KAGVTQTPRYLIKTRGQQVTLSCSPISGHRSVSWYQQTPGQGLQFLFEYFSETQRNKGNFPGRFSGRQFSNSRSEMNVSTLELGDSALYLCASSPPFLAGPIYNEQFFGPGTRLTVL.

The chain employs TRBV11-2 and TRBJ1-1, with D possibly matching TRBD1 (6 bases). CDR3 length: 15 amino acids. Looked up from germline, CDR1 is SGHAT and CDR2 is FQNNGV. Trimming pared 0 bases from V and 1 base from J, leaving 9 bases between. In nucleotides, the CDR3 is TGTGCCAGCAGCTTAGATCCGGGACAGAACACTGAAGCTTTCTTT. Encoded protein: CASSLDPGQNTEAFF.

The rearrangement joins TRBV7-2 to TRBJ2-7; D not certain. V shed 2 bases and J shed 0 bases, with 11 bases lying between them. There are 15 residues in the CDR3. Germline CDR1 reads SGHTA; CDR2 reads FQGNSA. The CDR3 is CASSLFASHSYEQYF. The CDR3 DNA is TGTGCCAGCAGCTTATTTGCTAGTCACTCCTACGAGCAGTACTTC.

The CDR3 DNA reads as TGCAGCGCCGCCCAAGGAGGGCATTCCTACGAGCAGTACTTC. This translates into CSAAQGGHSYEQYF. The V gene is TRBV29-1, the J gene TRBJ2-7; the D gene is possibly TRBD2 (6 bases). The CDR3 covers 14 residues. V was clipped by 7 bases and J by 1 base, with 17 bases between them. The germline gives CDR1 SQVTM, CDR2 ANQGSEA.

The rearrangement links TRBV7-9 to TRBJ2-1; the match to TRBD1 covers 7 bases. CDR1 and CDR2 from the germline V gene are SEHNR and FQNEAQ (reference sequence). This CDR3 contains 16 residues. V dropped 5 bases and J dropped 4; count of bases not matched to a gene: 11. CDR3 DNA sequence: TGTGCCAGCAGCCCCCAAGGGGGCGGGTCTTACAATGAGCAGTTCTTC. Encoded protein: CASSPQGGGSYNEQFF.

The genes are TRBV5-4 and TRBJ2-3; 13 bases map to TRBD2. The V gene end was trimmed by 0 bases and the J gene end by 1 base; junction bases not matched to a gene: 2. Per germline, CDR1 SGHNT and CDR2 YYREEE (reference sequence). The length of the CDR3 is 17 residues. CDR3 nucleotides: TGTGCCAGCAGCTTGGAACTAGCGGGAGGGGGCACAGATACGCAGTATTTT. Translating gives CASSLELAGGGTDTQYF.

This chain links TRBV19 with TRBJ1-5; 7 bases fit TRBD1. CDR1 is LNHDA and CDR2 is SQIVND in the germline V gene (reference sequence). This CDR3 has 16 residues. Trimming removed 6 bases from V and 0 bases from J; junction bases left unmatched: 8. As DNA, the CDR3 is TGTGCCAGTAGCCTTGGGACAGTTTATAGCAATCAGCCCCAGCATTTT. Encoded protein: CASSLGTVYSNQPQHF.

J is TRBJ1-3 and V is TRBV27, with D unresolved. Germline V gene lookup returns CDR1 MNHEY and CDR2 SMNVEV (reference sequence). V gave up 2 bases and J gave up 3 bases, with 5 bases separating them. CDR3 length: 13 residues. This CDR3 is CASSLLRGNTIYF. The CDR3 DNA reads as TGTGCCAGCAGTTTACTCCGTGGAAACACCATATATTTT.